This record concerns one T cell receptor beta chain sequence. The target of this receptor is not known. One base away there is no much larger clone; base qualities are not given. The library was obtained by 5' RACE. Sequencing was carried out with an Illumina HiSeq 2000. Template switching introduced a universal primer binding site; the final cDNA contained a unique molecular identifier, enabling accurate counting of TCR cDNA molecules. Specific primers in the conserved constant-segment region were used to synthesize first-strand cDNA for TCR alpha and beta chains. To control for contamination, every cDNA library carried two barcodes: a SMART-Mk sample barcode plus Illumina barcodes. TruSeq adapter sequences and Illumina sample barcodes were added in two successive PCR steps. The Illumina HiSeq platform was used with custom primers to sequence TCR alpha and beta cDNA libraries. The study's own analysis went as follows. Raw reads were processed with MiGEC to extract unique molecular identifiers, and MiXCR was used to determine CDR3 positions. Recombination models were inferred per individual with the repgenHMM and IGoR tools using an EM algorithm. The tcR package in R was used for shared clonotype analysis, with sharing normalized by the product of cloneset sizes. To study raw recombination free of thymic and clonal selection effects, out-of-frame nonproductive sequences were analyzed. In-frame beta chains were kept once TCRdb had trimmed the public reads at Q25 with fastp and called clones with MiXCR. CDR3 protein duplicates are merged, each entry listing the most common genes and DNA. In this record, the V and J calls reflect TCRdb's handling and not the investigators' own analysis. The sample has 450,000 or so distinct CDR3 sequences on record, 14% of them singletons. About 0.97% of the sample belongs to the ten largest clones.

Every donor in the study was a healthy Caucasian. The twin cohort consisted of three pairs of female monozygotic twins, all aged roughly 18 to 30 years. CD4+ and CD8+ T cell populations were isolated with positive isolation kits from Invitrogen. The entry originates in a study of identical twins (dated by TCRdb to 2016 to 2018). In the study overall: The study deep-sequenced TCR alpha and beta repertoires from monozygotic twins, unrelated adults of various ages and cord blood to test whether fetal clonotypes persist. Replicate twin experiments were performed at different times using different library preparation protocols to rule out contamination. General conclusions and limits of the study: Abundant cord blood beta clonotypes carried fewer insertions; young adult naive repertoires showed a weaker similar trend, while memory repertoires showed none. Invariant T cells such as MAIT and iNKT could partly confound zero-insertion analyses, though diverse VJ usage argued against this for most clonotypes. Out-of-frame TCR alpha sharing in monozygotic twins was systematically underestimated by recombination models, whereas sharing between unrelated individuals was in agreement with the recombination models. Out-of-frame TCR alpha sequences shared between twins showed an excess of low generation-probability sequences compared with coincidental sharing between unrelated individuals. In beta out-of-frame sequences, excess twin sharing was weaker, because having fewer shared sequences lowered the signal-to-noise ratio. Because the same donors could not be followed over many years, conclusions were based on cross-sectional statistical analysis.

The CDR3 measures 15 amino acids from cysteine to phenylalanine. Only the CDR3 region is kept as DNA, spanning 45 bases read in frame from base 1. Germline trimming amounts to 8 bases on V and 2 bases on J, with 9 as the count of junction bases outside the gene matches. These sequences were also reported in another study, on yellow fever vaccine responses in identical twins. In that second paper, the authors write: The authors reported that the T cell response to vaccination in identical twins appeared partly convergent and partly personalized. Focusing on identical twins, the study followed the T cell clones that responded to the vaccine, and did so with precision.

The sequence links TRBV12-3 or TRBV12-4 to TRBJ2-5, with 9 central nucleotides matching TRBD1. This receptor was obtained from a woman aged 18-35 years in good health. Sequenced: CD4+ T cells sorted from blood. The sequenced DNA is TGTGCCAGCGCCAACCTGGACAGGGGACAAGAGACCCAGTACTTC. It is translated as CASANLDRGQETQYF.